The 27 T cell receptor beta chains reported below all come from one sample, sequenced in a study of CD8 T cells in ankylosing spondylitis (dated by TCRdb to between 2016 and 2019). To prepare the library, 5' RACE was applied. For sequencing, an Illumina HiSeq 2500 was employed. TCRdb took the public reads, trimmed them with fastp at Q25, ran MiXCR for clone calling and kept in-frame beta chains. Every entry covers one CDR3 protein and lists the most common genes and DNA from its rows. The sample records about 360,000 distinct CDR3 sequences, approximately 20% of which are singletons. The top ten clones comprise under 15% of the sample. Sequencing was performed on blood, either unsorted or a sorted T cell fraction (not recorded which). The source of these receptors is a male donor with ankylosing spondylitis or in good health (not recorded which).

The chain couples TRBV2 to TRBJ2-2, with D perhaps TRBD2 (5 bases). The CDR3 is 13 residues long. Between the trimmed V and J ends, which lost 8 bases and 7 bases, there was a span of 14 bases. Germline V lookup: CDR1 SNHLY, CDR2 FYNNEI. The DNA for the CDR3 is TGTGCCAGCGCCGGGATCCTTGGCGGGGAGCTGTTTTTT. As protein: CASAGILGGELFF.

Note on this clonotype: The junction and the germline gene differ at one end; a read error may be behind it. V and J are TRBV12-3 or TRBV12-4 and TRBJ2-7, with TRBD1 as a possible D gene (6 bases). The CDR3 length is 15 residues. The CDR3 DNA reads as TGTGCCAGCAGCTTAGAGGGGACAACCCTATACGAGCAGTACTTC. This translates into CASSLEGTTLYEQYF.

The chain links TRBV4-1 to TRBJ2-7; 7 bases fit TRBD1. The germline CDR1 and CDR2 sequences are MGHRA and YSYEKL. V was clipped by 4 bases and J by 4 bases; unmatched bases: 13. The CDR3 covers 16 residues. The CDR3 reads CASSPARDSGRYEQYF. The CDR3 DNA is TGCGCCAGCAGCCCGGCCAGGGACAGCGGTAGATACGAGCAGTACTTC.

This chain uses TRBV29-1 with TRBJ2-1; 13 nucleotides match TRBD2. V was clipped by 5 bases and J by 6 bases; unmatched bases: 1. There are 13 residues in the CDR3. Germline assignment: CDR1 SQVTM and CDR2 ANQGSEA. The CDR3 is CSVRLAGGNEQFF. The CDR3 bases are TGCAGCGTTCGACTAGCGGGGGGCAATGAGCAGTTCTTC.

The genes are TRBV29-1 and TRBJ2-7; 8 bases fit TRBD1. The length of the CDR3 is 13 residues. Unmatched junction bases numbered 7, after V lost 5 bases and J lost 4 bases. Germline loops: CDR1 SQVTM, CDR2 ANQGSEA. The CDR3 spells CSVPGRGPYEQYF. CDR3 sequence (DNA): TGCAGCGTTCCGGGCAGGGGGCCTTACGAGCAGTACTTC.

V is TRBV30 and J is TRBJ2-7; D is tentatively TRBD1 or TRBD2 (5 bases each). The germline V gene encodes CDR1 GTSNPN and CDR2 SVGIG (reference sequence). V was cut by 0 bases and J by 5 bases, with 11 bases left in between. The CDR3 is 13 amino acids. CDR3 in amino acids: CAWSVLGVDEQYF. For the CDR3, the DNA is TGTGCCTGGAGTGTTTTGGGGGTTGACGAGCAGTACTTC.

V gene TRBV7-9 combines with J gene TRBJ2-7; TRBD1 might be the D (6 bases). The germline V gene encodes CDR1 SEHNR and CDR2 FQNEAQ (reference sequence). The CDR3 is 14 residues long. The V end was cut by 5 bases, the J end by 6 bases, with 17 bases between. The CDR3 DNA follows: TGTGCCAGCAGCCGGACAGATCCAAGCCTCGAGCAGTACTTC. This sequence encodes CASSRTDPSLEQYF.

The sample holds a few counts of this clonotype. The chain uses TRBV30 and TRBJ2-7, with D maybe TRBD1 (6 bases). Per germline, CDR1 GTSNPN and CDR2 SVGIG (reference sequence). Trimming took 0 bases from V and 6 from J, leaving 12 bases between them. The CDR3 runs to 13 residues. CDR3 sequence reads: CAWSVVRTAEQYF. The CDR3 nucleotides are TGTGCCTGGAGTGTAGTACGGACAGCCGAGCAGTACTTC.

The chain couples TRBV6-4 to TRBJ2-2; a weak D match, TRBD1 (6 bases). The germline V gene has CDR1 MRHNA and CDR2 SNTAGT. Trimming shortened V by 0 bases and J by 3 bases, and 14 bases separated the two germline ends. The CDR3 has 17 amino acids. In DNA form, the CDR3 reads TGTGCCAGCAGTGACTCGAGTCTAGCAGGGGACACCGGGGAGCTGTTTTTT. Translated: CASSDSSLAGDTGELFF.

This clonotype was observed a handful of times. The chain employs TRBV5-1 and TRBJ2-3, with 11 positions matching TRBD1. Germline V gives CDR1 SGHRS, CDR2 YFSETQ. J lost 6 bases, V lost 2 bases, and 5 bases had no gene match. The CDR3 runs 15 residues. The CDR3 protein is CASSFGQGAGDTQYF. The CDR3 bases are TGCGCCAGCAGCTTCGGACAGGGGGCTGGCGATACGCAGTATTTT.

This clonotype has only a few counts. The chain has TRBV12-3 or TRBV12-4 and TRBJ2-5, with D tentatively TRBD1 or TRBD2 (6 bases each). The length of the CDR3 is 14 residues. With 1 base removed from V and 9 bases from J, the gap between germline ends came to 15 bases. The CDR3 region has the DNA TGTGCCAGCAGTTTAGTTGTGCTGGGGGGCGCCCAGTACTTC. Translated, it gives CASSLVVLGGAQYF.

V gene TRBV20-1 combines with J gene TRBJ2-7; tentatively, D is TRBD1 or TRBD2 (5 bases each). In germline, CDR1 is DFQATT, CDR2 SNEGSKA (reference sequence). V lost 0 bases to trimming and J lost 1 base, with 19 bases between them. CDR3 size: 17 residues. In DNA, the CDR3 is TGCAGTGCTAGAGATTGGGACGGCGCTCCCTCTTCCTACGAGCAGTACTTC. The encoded protein is CSARDWDGAPSSYEQYF.

The chain combines TRBV7-6 with TRBJ2-7; D uncertain. The germline CDR1 and CDR2 sequences are SGHVS and FNYEAQ. Trimming pared 5 bases from V and 4 bases from J, leaving 12 bases between. CDR3 length: 13 amino acids. The CDR3 DNA follows: TGTGCCAGCAGCCCATGGGATGGATACGAGCAGTACTTC. As protein: CASSPWDGYEQYF.

In DNA, the CDR3 is TGTGCCAGCAGCCCGAAAGTGGGGACCCAGTACTTC. It codes for CASSPKVGTQYF. The chain carries TRBV11-2 and TRBJ2-5; D gene ambiguous. Germline V gene lookup returns CDR1 SGHAT and CDR2 FQNNGV. The CDR3 runs 12 residues. V lost 5 bases and J lost 7, with 11 bases in between.

The chain links TRBV6-5 to TRBJ2-7, with TRBD2 as a possible D gene (6 bases). The germline V gene has CDR1 MNHEY and CDR2 SVGAGI. The CDR3 is made up of 12 amino acids. V dropped 6 bases and J dropped 7 bases, with 13 bases sitting between them. Written as DNA, the CDR3 is TGTGCCAGCAGCTCCACCGCGGGGGAGCAGTACTTC. Protein: CASSSTAGEQYF.

The rearrangement joins TRBV12-3 or TRBV12-4 to TRBJ2-5; D gene ambiguous. The V end lost 3 bases, the J end lost 1 base, and 9 bases lay between the germline ends. CDR3 size: 14 residues. CDR3 sequence (DNA): TGTGCCAGCAGTTTTGCGGACCTCCAAGAGACCCAGTACTTC. Translated, it gives CASSFADLQETQYF.

This chain links TRBV2 with TRBJ2-3; 9 bases are a match to TRBD1. The germline gives CDR1 SNHLY, CDR2 FYNNEI. Losses at the gene ends were 11 bases for V and 4 bases for J; bases not matched to a gene: 10. The CDR3 has 14 amino acids. CDR3 coding DNA: TGTGCCGGATCGACGGGACAGGGCGCAGATACGCAGTATTTT. This gives the protein CAGSTGQGADTQYF.

This chain links TRBV2 with TRBJ2-3; TRBD1 agrees at 10 bases. The CDR3 length is 16 residues. Germline V CDR1 and CDR2: SNHLY, FYNNEI. Trimming removed 6 bases from V and 4 bases from J; junction bases left unmatched: 10. In DNA, the CDR3 is TGTGCCAGCAGCCCAACCGGGACAGGGGCCCCAGATACGCAGTATTTT. Translated: CASSPTGTGAPDTQYF. The entire variable domain, with the rest obtained from reference TRBV2 and TRBJ2-3, is as follows: EPEVTQTPSHQVTQMGQEVILRCVPISNHLYFYWYRQILGQKVEFLVSFYNNEISEKSEIFDDQFSVERPDGSNFTLKIRSTKLEDSAMYFCASSPTGTGAPDTQYFGPGTRLTVL.

This clonotype was picked up a small number of times. The chain uses TRBV19 and TRBJ2-1, with a weak D call TRBD2 (5 bases). The CDR3 spans 14 residues. Germline V gene lookup returns CDR1 LNHDA and CDR2 SQIVND (reference sequence). The V gene lost 1 base and the J gene lost 6 bases, with 10 bases spanning the gap. The CDR3 protein is CASSIGTGINEQFF. As DNA, the CDR3 is TGTGCCAGTAGTATAGGAACCGGGATCAATGAGCAGTTCTTC.

The rearrangement joins TRBV11-2 to TRBJ2-1, with TRBD1 matching over 7 bases. Germline CDR1 and CDR2: SGHAT and FQNNGV. Germline trimming cut 4 bases from V and 14 bases from J; bases unmatched to any gene: 2. The CDR3 totals 10 residues. In DNA, the CDR3 is TGTGCCAGCAGCTCCGACAGGGAGTTCTTC. Translation gives CASSSDREFF.

V gene TRBV5-1 combines with J gene TRBJ2-6; TRBD1 agrees at 9 bases. Unmatched junction bases numbered 8, after V lost 5 bases and J lost 2 bases. Germline V gene lookup returns CDR1 SGHRS and CDR2 YFSETQ. The CDR3 sequence is 17 residues long. The CDR3 loop is CASRRDRESPGANVLTF. CDR3 coding DNA: TGCGCCAGCAGACGGGACAGGGAAAGCCCTGGGGCCAACGTCCTGACTTTC. The complete variable domain, with remaining parts taken from reference TRBV5-1 and TRBJ2-6, reads KAGVTQTPRYLIKTRGQQVTLSCSPISGHRSVSWYQQTPGQGLQFLFEYFSETQRNKGNFPGRFSGRQFSNSRSEMNVSTLELGDSALYLCASRRDRESPGANVLTFGAGSRLTVL.

The chain links TRBV29-1 to TRBJ2-1; D is perhaps TRBD1 (5 bases). V lost 4 bases to trimming and J lost 5 bases, with 15 bases between them. Germline assignment: CDR1 SQVTM and CDR2 ANQGSEA. The CDR3 has 14 amino acids. In DNA form, the CDR3 reads TGCAGCGTTGTTTTCTGGCAGGGTGACAATGAGCAGTTCTTC. Translation gives CSVVFWQGDNEQFF.

This clonotype has a handful of counts. The J gene is TRBJ2-5, the V gene TRBV12-3 or TRBV12-4; no definite D call. The V gene lost 3 bases and the J gene lost 4 bases, with 12 bases spanning the gap. The CDR3 spans 14 residues. CDR3 loop: CASSLVTPGETQYF. The CDR3 bases are TGTGCCAGCAGTTTGGTGACGCCAGGAGAGACCCAGTACTTC.

This clonotype appeared a few times. The chain is built from TRBV5-1 and TRBJ2-7; TRBD1 matches 7 bases. Germline assignment: CDR1 SGHRS and CDR2 YFSETQ. J lost 3 bases, V lost 4 bases, and 7 bases had no gene match. The CDR3 runs to 14 residues. The CDR3 is CASSAGQVGYEQYF. The DNA of the CDR3 is TGCGCCAGCAGCGCCGGACAGGTAGGCTACGAGCAGTACTTC.

This chain joins TRBV4-1 and TRBJ1-6, with 11 bases lining up with TRBD1. In germline, CDR1 is MGHRA, CDR2 YSYEKL. There are 17 residues in the CDR3. J was trimmed by 7 bases and V by 0 bases; bases with no gene match: 5. The CDR3 DNA reads TGCGCCAGCAGCCAAGATTGGACAGGGGGCTTGAATTCACCCCTCCACTTT. Residues: CASSQDWTGGLNSPLHF.

The genes are TRBV2 and TRBJ1-1, with D possibly TRBD1 on 5 matching bases. V dropped 4 bases and J dropped 6 bases, with 12 bases sitting between them. The germline V gene encodes CDR1 SNHLY and CDR2 FYNNEI. The CDR3 sequence is 13 residues long. The CDR3 DNA reads TGTGCCAGCAGTGGAACAGGCGGCCCTGAAGCTTTCTTT. Translation gives CASSGTGGPEAFF.

In this sample, this clonotype turned up a few times. V usage is TRBV4-2 and J usage is TRBJ2-7; D possibly matches TRBD1 or TRBD2 (5 bases each). The CDR3 spans 15 residues. Germline V gene lookup returns CDR1 LGHNA and CDR2 YNFKEQ. The V and J ends lost 2 bases and 2 bases respectively, with 13 bases between them. CDR3 sequence reads: CASSQFPGPTYEQYF. The DNA for the CDR3 is TGTGCCAGCAGCCAATTTCCGGGACCGACCTACGAGCAGTACTTC.